These 20 T cell receptor beta chains were all obtained from the same sample, sequenced in a study of cytomegalovirus exposure and HLA in healthy donors. The assay was immunoSEQ multiplex PCR, and TCRdb's table has in-frame clones only and misses some. This sample carries some 170,000 clones, around nine tenths of them seen once, and the ten largest clones take roughly 1.5%. Input material: PBMCs. All receptors derive from a woman in her thirties in good health and CMV-seronegative.

This clone came up a few times. The V and J genes are TRBV7-9 and TRBJ1-6, with D perhaps matching TRBD1 (5 bases). Germline values: CDR1 SEHNR, CDR2 FQNEAQ (reference sequence). The CDR3 is 14 amino acids. The ends were cut back, 0 bases at V and 10 bases at J, with 10 bases in the middle. The CDR3 bases are TGTGCCAGCAGCTTAGCTGCTGGGGGGTCACCCCTCCACTTT. Translated, it gives CASSLAAGGSPLHF.

The V and J genes are TRBV4-1 and TRBJ2-7; 9 bases match TRBD1. Germline values: CDR1 MGHRA, CDR2 YSYEKL. V lost 0 bases to trimming and J lost 3 bases; unmatched junction nucleotides: 6. This CDR3 contains 16 residues. CDR3 sequence reads: CASSQEGQGQGYEQYF. DNA of the CDR3: TGCGCCAGCAGCCAAGAAGGCCAGGGACAGGGCTACGAGCAGTACTTC.

The chain uses TRBV5-6 and TRBJ1-2; 10 positions agree with TRBD1. Trimming removed 5 bases from V and 0 bases from J; junction bases left unmatched: 7. Germline-derived CDR1 and CDR2 are SGHDT and YYEEEE. CDR3 length: 16 amino acids. This chain's CDR3 is CASSRQGALANYGYTF. CDR3 nucleotide sequence: TGTGCCAGCAGTCGACAGGGGGCGCTAGCTAACTATGGCTACACCTTC.

The chain links TRBV19 to TRBJ2-5; D not resolved. There are 14 residues in the CDR3. Germline lookup yields CDR1 LNHDA and CDR2 SQIVND (reference sequence). The ends were cut back, 6 bases at V and 5 bases at J, with 16 bases in the middle. CDR3 DNA sequence: TGTGCCAGTAGGCTAGGAGTTGATGTGGAGACCCAGTACTTC. Its protein product is CASRLGVDVETQYF.

V and J are TRBV11-3 and TRBJ2-7, with 8 bases aligning to TRBD1. The CDR3 consists of 14 residues. Per the germline V gene, CDR1 is SGHNT and CDR2 is YENEEA. V lost 5 bases, J lost 1 base, and 4 bases stayed unmatched. CDR3 sequence: CASSAGTGSYEQYF. CDR3 DNA sequence: TGTGCCAGCAGCGCCGGGACAGGTTCCTACGAGCAGTACTTC.

This rearrangement joins TRBV6-5 to TRBJ2-4, with 7 bases lining up with TRBD1. V shed 2 bases and J 3 bases; nucleotides not matched to a gene: 7. This CDR3 is 16 amino acids long. In germline, CDR1 is MNHEY, CDR2 SVGAGI. CDR3 loop: CASSYVGGRGKNIQYF. CDR3 in DNA: TGTGCCAGCAGTTACGTAGGGGGCCGGGGCAAAAACATTCAGTACTTC.

This rearrangement joins TRBV10-2 to TRBJ2-3; 13 bases match TRBD2. J gave up 4 bases and V 6 bases, and 4 bases lay outside the gene matches. The CDR3 is 15 residues long. Germline assignment: CDR1 WSHSY and CDR2 SAAADI. The CDR3 DNA sequence: TGCGCCAGCAGCGGACTAGCGGGGGAAGCAGATACGCAGTATTTT. It yields the protein CASSGLAGEADTQYF.

V usage is TRBV20-1 and J usage is TRBJ2-7; the D gene is possibly TRBD1 (5 bases). V lost 0 bases to trimming and J lost 6 bases, with 6 bases between them. The germline V gene has CDR1 DFQATT and CDR2 SNEGSKA (reference sequence). The CDR3 consists of 11 residues. The CDR3 reads CSAREGREQYF. In DNA form, the CDR3 reads TGCAGTGCTAGAGAGGGGCGCGAGCAGTACTTC.

V usage is TRBV2 and J usage is TRBJ2-7, with D uncertain. The CDR3 extends over 12 amino acids. Trimming shortened V by 4 bases and J by 4 bases, and 8 bases separated the two germline ends. The V gene's germline CDR1 is SNHLY and CDR2 FYNNEI. CDR3 sequence reads: CASSVVTYEQYF. Written as DNA, the CDR3 is TGTGCCAGCAGTGTGGTAACTTACGAGCAGTACTTC.

The V and J genes are TRBV7-9 and TRBJ2-3, with no clear D. Trimming cost V 1 base and J 0 bases, with 5 bases left between them. The CDR3 has 14 residues. The germline CDR1 and CDR2 sequences are SEHNR and FQNEAQ (reference sequence). The DNA for the CDR3 is TGTGCCAGCAGCTTAGTTTCTAGCACAGATACGCAGTATTTT. Translated, it gives CASSLVSSTDTQYF.

The chain uses TRBV30 and TRBJ1-5; D perhaps matches TRBD1 (6 bases). This CDR3 has 14 amino acids. Per germline, CDR1 GTSNPN and CDR2 SVGIG (reference sequence). Deletions cut 2 bases from V and 7 bases from J, with 15 bases between. CDR3 DNA sequence: TGTGCCTGGAGTCTCCTTGGGGGCAGGCAGCCCCAGCATTTT. Encoded protein: CAWSLLGGRQPQHF.

J is TRBJ2-1 and V is TRBV9, with TRBD2 matching over 7 bases. The junction had 4 bases not matched to a gene; V was cut back by 2 bases and J by 8 bases. The V gene's germline CDR1 is SGDLS and CDR2 YYNGEE. The CDR3 is made up of 13 amino acids. The DNA for the CDR3 is TGTGCCAGCAGCGTCCTCGGGGGGTATGAGCAGTTCTTC. This encodes CASSVLGGYEQFF.

The V gene is TRBV10-3, the J gene TRBJ1-4; tentatively, D is TRBD1 (5 bases). Germline loops: CDR1 ENHRY, CDR2 SYGVKD. Trimming removed 10 bases at V and 8 bases at J, with 17 bases between. The CDR3 runs to 13 residues. The CDR3 DNA sequence: TGTGCCAGCCGAAAAGAAGGGGTAGAAAAACTGTTTTTT. It specifies CASRKEGVEKLFF.

This clone was seen only once. The V call is TRBV5-1, the J call TRBJ2-1, with D possibly TRBD1 on 6 matching bases. CDR1 is SGHRS, CDR2 YFSETQ, per germline. V lost 1 base to trimming and J lost 6 bases, with 11 bases between them. The CDR3 has 14 residues. The CDR3 coding sequence is TGCGCCAGCAGCTTGACAGGGATGGGCAATGAGCAGTTCTTC. As protein: CASSLTGMGNEQFF.

This chain links TRBV5-6 with TRBJ2-3, with TRBD2 identical over 8 bases. V trimming: 0 bases; J trimming: 3 bases; junction bases outside the gene matches: 3. The CDR3 is 15 residues long. Germline lookup yields CDR1 SGHDT and CDR2 YYEEEE. This chain's CDR3 is CASSLEAGGTDTQYF. The DNA of the CDR3 is TGTGCCAGCAGCTTGGAGGCGGGGGGTACAGATACGCAGTATTTT.

V gene TRBV7-9 combines with J gene TRBJ1-5, with D unresolved. The length of the CDR3 is 13 residues. Germline CDR1 is SEHNR and CDR2 is FQNEAQ (reference sequence). Trimming stripped 1 base from V and 5 bases from J, with 6 bases between. CDR3 sequence reads: CASSLVRYQPQHF. The CDR3 nucleotides read TGTGCCAGCAGCTTAGTCAGGTATCAGCCCCAGCATTTT.

The chain has TRBV4-1 and TRBJ2-1; 11 nucleotides line up with TRBD1. After removal of 0 bases from V and 8 bases from J, the junction contained 9 bases not matched to a gene. Germline V gives CDR1 MGHRA, CDR2 YSYEKL. The CDR3 is 17 residues long. The CDR3 spells CASSQEPRTGGIDEQFF. DNA for the CDR3: TGCGCCAGCAGCCAAGAACCACGGACAGGGGGCATCGATGAGCAGTTCTTC.

This clone appeared a single time. The chain couples TRBV30 to TRBJ2-5; 9 nucleotides align to TRBD2. Germline loops: CDR1 GTSNPN, CDR2 SVGIG (reference sequence). The CDR3 is made up of 14 amino acids. The J segment lost 5 bases and the V segment lost 8 bases, leaving 12 bases of the junction unmatched. In DNA form, the CDR3 reads TGTGCCGCCACCGGGACTAGCTCCTGGGAGACCCAGTACTTC. Amino acids: CAATGTSSWETQYF.

CDR3 nucleotides: TGTGCCTGGACCCTTGAAGCGTTCGGGGAGCTGTTTTTT. It codes for CAWTLEAFGELFF. V is TRBV30 and J is TRBJ2-2; the D is unclear. CDR1 is GTSNPN and CDR2 is SVGIG in the germline V gene (reference sequence). Trimming removed 4 bases at V and 7 bases at J, with 13 bases between. The CDR3 totals 13 residues.

The J gene is TRBJ2-2, the V gene TRBV14; maybe TRBD1 (6 bases). CDR3 length equals 14 residues. Germline values: CDR1 SGHDN, CDR2 FVKESK. V gave up 0 bases and J gave up 6 bases, with 8 bases separating them. Here the CDR3 reads CASSQDHRAGELFF. The CDR3 nucleotides are TGTGCCAGCAGCCAAGATCACAGGGCCGGGGAGCTGTTTTTT.